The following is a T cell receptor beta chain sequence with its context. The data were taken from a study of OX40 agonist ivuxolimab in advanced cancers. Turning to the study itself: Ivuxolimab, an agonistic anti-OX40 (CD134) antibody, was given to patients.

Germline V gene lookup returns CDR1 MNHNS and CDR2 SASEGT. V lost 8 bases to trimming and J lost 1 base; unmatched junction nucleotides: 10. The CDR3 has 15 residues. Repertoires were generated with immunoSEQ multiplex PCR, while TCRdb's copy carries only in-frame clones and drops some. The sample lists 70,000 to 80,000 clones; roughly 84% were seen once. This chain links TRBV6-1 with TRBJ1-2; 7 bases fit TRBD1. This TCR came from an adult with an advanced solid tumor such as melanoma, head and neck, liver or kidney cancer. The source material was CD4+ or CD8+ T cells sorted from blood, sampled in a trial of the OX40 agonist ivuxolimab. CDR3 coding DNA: TGTGCCAGCTCTCTTTCGGGACAGTTTAACTATGGCTACACCTTC. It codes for CASSLSGQFNYGYTF.